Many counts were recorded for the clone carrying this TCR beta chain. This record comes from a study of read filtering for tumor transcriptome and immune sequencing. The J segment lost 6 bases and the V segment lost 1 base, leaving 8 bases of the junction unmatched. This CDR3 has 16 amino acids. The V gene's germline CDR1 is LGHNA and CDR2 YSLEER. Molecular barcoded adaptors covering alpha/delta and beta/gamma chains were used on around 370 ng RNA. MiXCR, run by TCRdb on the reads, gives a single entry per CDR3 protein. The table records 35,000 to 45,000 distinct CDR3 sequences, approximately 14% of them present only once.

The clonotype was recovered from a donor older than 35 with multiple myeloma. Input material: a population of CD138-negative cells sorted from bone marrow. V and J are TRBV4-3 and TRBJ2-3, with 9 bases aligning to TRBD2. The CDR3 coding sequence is TGCGCCAGCAGCCAAGGTGCCCTAGCGGGATCGGATACGCAGTATTTT. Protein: CASSQGALAGSDTQYF.